Below are 19 T cell receptor beta chains sequenced from a single sample in a study of shared clonotypes between healthy human individuals. Cells designated naive CD8 were CD45RO-negative and were positively selected for CCR7, with terminally differentiated effector memory CD45RA+ cells excluded. TCRdb's table, derived via immunoSEQ multiplex PCR, lists solely in-frame clones and lacks some. The sample records about 2.1 million clones, around 93% being singletons. Specimen: naive CD8+ T cells from PBMCs. The origin of the receptors is a man aged 18 to 35 in good health. Some clones in this sample may be carry-over from other donors' samples.

The CDR3 region is CASSLMATRWEQFF. The CDR3 DNA is TGTGCCAGCAGTCTCATGGCGACTCGTTGGGAGCAGTTCTTC. This chain links TRBV27 with TRBJ2-1; D is undetermined. The CDR3 has 14 residues. CDR1 and CDR2 (germline): MNHEY, SMNVEV (reference sequence). The V end was cut by 5 bases, the J end by 10 bases, with 18 bases between.

V is TRBV19 and J is TRBJ2-5; D not certain. The V end lost 5 bases, the J end lost 2 bases, and 12 bases lay between the germline ends. CDR3 size: 14 residues. CDR1 is LNHDA and CDR2 is SQIVND in the germline V gene (reference sequence). CDR3 amino acids: CASSPFGRQETQYF. The CDR3, as DNA: TGTGCCAGTAGTCCCTTCGGGCGACAAGAGACCCAGTACTTC. Supplemented by reference TRBV19 and TRBJ2-5, the full variable domain reads DGGITQSPKYLFRKEGQNVTLSCEQNLNHDAMYWYRQDPGQGLRLIYYSQIVNDFQKGDIAEGYSVSREKKESFPLTVTSAQKNPTAFYLCASSPFGRQETQYFGPGTRLLVL.

This chain uses TRBV18 with TRBJ2-7; D is unresolved. Trimming cost V 3 bases and J 3 bases, with 9 bases left between them. CDR1 and CDR2 (germline): KGHSH, LQKENI. The CDR3 totals 13 residues. CDR3 nucleotide sequence: TGTGCCAGCTCACCCATCTCCCGCTACGAGCAGTACTTC. Amino acids: CASSPISRYEQYF. The variable domain in full, with the rest retrieved from reference TRBV18 and TRBJ2-7, is NAGVMQNPRHLVRRRGQEARLRCSPMKGHSHVYWYRQLPEEGLKFMVYLQKENIIDESGMPKERFSAEFPKEGPSILRIQQVVRGDSAAYFCASSPISRYEQYFGPGTRLTVT.

This chain uses TRBV6-5 with TRBJ2-7; the D gene is possibly TRBD1 (6 bases). CDR3 length: 15 amino acids. V dropped 0 bases and J dropped 7 bases, with 16 bases sitting between them. Germline CDR1 is MNHEY and CDR2 is SVGAGI. The CDR3 nucleotides are TGTGCCAGCAGTTACTCGGGGCAGGGGTTGAGGGAGCAGTACTTC. It translates to CASSYSGQGLREQYF.

The rearrangement joins TRBV28 to TRBJ1-2; tentatively, D is TRBD1 (5 bases). V lost 6 bases to trimming and J lost 3 bases, with 14 bases between them. Per the germline V gene, CDR1 is MDHEN and CDR2 is SYDVKM. The CDR3 is 14 amino acids. The chain's CDR3 is CASRIDGAHYGYTF. The CDR3 DNA is TGTGCCAGCAGGATCGACGGGGCCCACTATGGCTACACCTTC.

V usage is TRBV4-3 and J usage is TRBJ2-3, with D tentatively TRBD2 (5 bases). This CDR3 region has 15 residues. Germline loops: CDR1 LGHNA, CDR2 YSLEER. V lost 5 bases to trimming and J lost 2 bases, with 14 bases between them. CDR3 sequence: CASSEGLADTDTQYF. The CDR3 DNA reads TGCGCCAGCAGCGAGGGCCTGGCGGACACAGATACGCAGTATTTT.

Remarks on this clone: The sample carries other DNA sequences with the same CDR3. The V call is TRBV19, the J call TRBJ1-5; tentative D call: TRBD1 (5 bases). The CDR3 totals 12 residues. Per the germline V gene, CDR1 is LNHDA and CDR2 is SQIVND (reference sequence). V was shortened by 5 bases and J by 7 bases, with 9 bases between the two germline ends. CDR3 residues: CASSPRGQPQHF. In DNA, the CDR3 is TGTGCCAGTAGTCCCCGGGGGCAGCCCCAGCATTTT.

This sequence joins TRBV28 and TRBJ2-1; 9 bases match TRBD1. V lost 4 bases and J lost 8; bases outside the gene matches: 6. CDR3 length: 14 amino acids. The germline gives CDR1 MDHEN, CDR2 SYDVKM. The CDR3 region has the DNA TGTGCCAGCAGTTGGGGTACAGGGGGCGATGAGCAGTTCTTC. It yields the protein CASSWGTGGDEQFF.

The chain couples TRBV28 to TRBJ1-2; 7 nucleotides agree with TRBD1. The CDR3 spans 13 residues. J was trimmed by 8 bases and V by 6 bases; bases with no gene match: 9. CDR1 and CDR2 (germline): MDHEN, SYDVKM. The CDR3 coding sequence is TGTGCCAGCAGCAAGACAGGGTCGAGAGGCTACACCTTC. It is translated as CASSKTGSRGYTF.

The chain employs TRBV4-1 and TRBJ1-6; D gene uncertain. The CDR3 covers 13 residues. V lost 0 bases and J 5 bases, leaving 2 bases between the germline ends. Germline CDR1 reads MGHRA; CDR2 reads YSYEKL. The CDR3 is CASSQDNNSPLHF. The CDR3 nucleotides are TGCGCCAGCAGCCAAGATAATAATTCACCCCTCCACTTT.

The chain recombines TRBV14 with TRBJ2-7; D not resolved. The CDR3 has 16 residues. The germline V gene encodes CDR1 SGHDN and CDR2 FVKESK. The V end lost 3 bases, the J end lost 2 bases, and 17 bases lay between the germline ends. The CDR3 DNA sequence: TGTGCCAGCAGCCACCCCGGCCCTACGACCGCCTACGAGCAGTACTTC. This sequence encodes CASSHPGPTTAYEQYF.

The rearrangement uses TRBV28 and TRBJ2-5; unclear D gene. This CDR3 has 14 residues. V was cut by 1 base and J by 0 bases, with 6 bases left in between. CDR1 is MDHEN, CDR2 SYDVKM, per germline. Here the CDR3 DNA reads TGTGCCAGCAGTTTATTCCGAGACCAAGAGACCCAGTACTTC. This gives the protein CASSLFRDQETQYF.

This clone was counted once. This chain joins TRBV27 and TRBJ1-2, with D possibly matching TRBD1 (5 bases). The CDR3 contains 13 residues. Germline assignment: CDR1 MNHEY and CDR2 SMNVEV (reference sequence). V shed 3 bases and J shed 8 bases, with 13 bases lying between them. This CDR3 is CASSFGQGGGYTF. Written as DNA, the CDR3 is TGTGCCAGCAGTTTCGGGCAGGGTGGCGGCTACACCTTC.

V gene TRBV11-2 combines with J gene TRBJ2-5; TRBD2 might be the D (6 bases). The CDR3 sequence is 15 residues long. Per the germline V gene, CDR1 is SGHAT and CDR2 is FQNNGV. Trimming shortened V by 1 base and J by 5 bases, and 14 bases separated the two germline ends. CDR3 nucleotides: TGTGCCAGCAGCTTAGGGACCGGGGGACCCGAGACCCAGTACTTC. This translates into CASSLGTGGPETQYF.

This chain joins TRBV9 and TRBJ1-3; D perhaps matches TRBD1 (6 bases). Trimming removed 4 bases at V and 0 bases at J, with 23 bases between. The CDR3 has 19 residues. CDR1 and CDR2 from the germline V gene are SGDLS and YYNGEE. The CDR3, as DNA: TGTGCCAGCAGCTACAACCCCGGGACACCTTCAACCTCTGGAAACACCATATATTTT. It specifies CASSYNPGTPSTSGNTIYF.

This clone was observed a few times. The CDR3: CSALGGAAYGYTF. The CDR3 nucleotides read TGCAGCGCCCTAGGGGGCGCGGCGTATGGCTACACCTTC. This sequence joins TRBV29-1 and TRBJ1-2; 7 bases are a match to TRBD1. The CDR3 length is 13 residues. V shed 7 bases and J 5 bases; nucleotides not matched to a gene: 10. Germline lookup yields CDR1 SQVTM and CDR2 ANQGSEA.

Comments on this clone: Different DNA sequences within this sample yield the same CDR3. This chain links TRBV19 with TRBJ1-5; D is undetermined. The CDR3 length is 12 residues. Trimming pared 6 bases from V and 4 bases from J, leaving 7 bases between. Germline V gene lookup returns CDR1 LNHDA and CDR2 SQIVND (reference sequence). The CDR3 DNA sequence: TGTGCCAGTAGCTGGGGAAATCAGCCCCAGCATTTT. As protein: CASSWGNQPQHF.

The chain combines TRBV4-3 with TRBJ2-7; D may match TRBD1 or TRBD2 (5 bases each). This CDR3 spans 17 amino acids. Germline V CDR1 and CDR2: LGHNA, YSLEER. V lost 0 bases and J lost 3, with 18 bases in between. CDR3 amino acids: CASSQDWRQGLNYEQYF. DNA for the CDR3: TGCGCCAGCAGCCAAGATTGGAGGCAGGGCCTAAACTACGAGCAGTACTTC.

The V gene is TRBV7-9, the J gene TRBJ1-1; maybe TRBD1 (6 bases). This CDR3 contains 15 residues. The ends were cut back, 1 base at V and 1 base at J, with 10 bases in the middle. Germline CDR1 reads SEHNR; CDR2 reads FQNEAQ (reference sequence). As DNA, the CDR3 is TGTGCCAGCAGCTTAGTGGGGGCGTCGAACACTGAAGCTTTCTTT. The encoded protein is CASSLVGASNTEAFF.